The clone carrying this T cell receptor beta chain was seen a single time. The antigen is unknown. Trimming cost V 6 bases and J 6 bases, with 7 bases left between them. The germline gives CDR1 LNHDA, CDR2 SQIVND (reference sequence). The CDR3 length is 11 residues. This specimen comes from a study of CD8 T cells in Susac syndrome. Study-wide context: At the time of blood draw, patients with Susac syndrome were therapy-naive, receiving corticosteroids, or receiving intravenous immunoglobulin alone.

With random hexamers, roughly 0.45 to 1 ug RNA was reverse transcribed. An immunoSEQ multiplex PCR amplified TCR beta CDR3 over 54 Vbeta and 13 Jbeta. A single record per CDR3 protein comes from TCRdb applying MiXCR to the immunoSEQ multiplex PCR reads. The table lists roughly 190,000 distinct CDR3 sequences, roughly 90% of them singletons, with over 0.075% in the top ten. General study results and limits: When the CD4+ T cell repertoires of patients with Susac syndrome were examined, they did not show any clonal expansion. An acknowledgment was made by the study that its TCR sequencing and HLA analysis involved relatively few individuals.

The chain joins TRBV19 to TRBJ2-3, with no clear D. Sequenced sample: CD4+ T cells from PBMCs. The receptor was isolated from a human donor with Susac syndrome. The CDR3 sequence: CASSKRDTQYF. The CDR3 coding sequence is TGTGCCAGTAGCAAACGGGATACGCAGTATTTT.